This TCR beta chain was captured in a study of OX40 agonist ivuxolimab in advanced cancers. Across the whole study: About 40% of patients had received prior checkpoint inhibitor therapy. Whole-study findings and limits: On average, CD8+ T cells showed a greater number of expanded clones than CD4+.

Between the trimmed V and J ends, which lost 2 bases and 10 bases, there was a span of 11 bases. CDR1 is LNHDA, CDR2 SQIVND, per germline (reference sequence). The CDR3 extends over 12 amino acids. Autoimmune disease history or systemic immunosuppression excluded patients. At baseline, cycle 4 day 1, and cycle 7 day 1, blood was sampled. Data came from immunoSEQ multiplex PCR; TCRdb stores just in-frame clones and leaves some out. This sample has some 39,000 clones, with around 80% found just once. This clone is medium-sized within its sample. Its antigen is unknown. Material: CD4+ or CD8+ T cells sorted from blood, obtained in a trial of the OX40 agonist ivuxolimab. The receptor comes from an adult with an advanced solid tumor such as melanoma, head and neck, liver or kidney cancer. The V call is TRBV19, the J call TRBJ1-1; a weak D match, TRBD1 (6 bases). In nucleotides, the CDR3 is TGTGCCAGTAGTATATCGGCAGGGGCAGCTTTCTTT. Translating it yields CASSISAGAAFF.